Listed here are 32 T cell receptor beta chains from one sample, sequenced in a study of CD8 T cells in ankylosing spondylitis. TCRdb fed the 5' RACE reads into MiXCR, producing one record per CDR3 protein. The table has about 130,000 distinct CDR3 sequences, 6.5% to 9% seen once; the top ten hold 12%. The sequenced sample was blood, either unsorted or a sorted T cell fraction (not recorded which). These receptors all stem from a male donor with ankylosing spondylitis or in good health (not recorded which).

The table lists this clonotype with many counts. V and J are TRBV12-3 or TRBV12-4 and TRBJ1-2; D is possibly TRBD1 (5 bases). The V end lost 3 bases, the J end lost 2 bases, and 10 bases lay between the germline ends. The CDR3 is 14 residues long. CDR3 protein: CASSLSGWNYGYTF. The CDR3, as DNA: TGTGCCAGCAGTTTGTCAGGGTGGAACTATGGCTACACCTTC.

This clonotype was seen many times. The genes are TRBV2 and TRBJ1-1; D remains unclear. The CDR3 loop spans 13 amino acids. Germline V CDR1 and CDR2: SNHLY, FYNNEI. V lost 4 bases, J lost 3 bases, and 9 bases lay in between. The CDR3 sequence: CASSVGRDTEAFF. In DNA, the CDR3 is TGTGCCAGCAGTGTCGGGCGAGACACTGAAGCTTTCTTT.

This clonotype was observed many times. This CDR3 reads CASSLSVLSVQETQYF. DNA of the CDR3: TGCGCCAGCAGCTTGAGTGTATTATCGGTACAAGAGACCCAGTACTTC. The J gene is TRBJ2-5, the V gene TRBV5-1; D not resolved. Germline V gene lookup returns CDR1 SGHRS and CDR2 YFSETQ. The CDR3 has 16 amino acids. Trimming took 1 base from V and 2 from J, leaving 15 bases between them.

As to this clonotype: A read error may explain this, as a much larger clone is one base away. The V call is TRBV7-3, the J call TRBJ2-1; possible D gene TRBD2, 7 bases. This CDR3 is built from 17 residues. Germline V gene sequence: CDR1 SGHTA, CDR2 FQGTGA. CDR3 protein: CASSLPIGGGGYNGQFF. CDR3 bases: TGTGCCAGCAGCTTACCCATCGGCGGGGGCGGGTACAATGGGCAGTTCTTC. The full variable domain, completed using reference TRBV7-3 and TRBJ2-1, is GAGVSQTPSNKVTEKGKYVELRCDPISGHTALYWYRQSLGQGPEFLIYFQGTGAADDSGLPNDRFFAVRPEGSVSTLKIQRTERGDSAVYLCASSLPIGGGGYNGQFFGPGTRLTVL.

This clonotype was found many times. The chain carries TRBV7-3 and TRBJ1-2, with D possibly being TRBD1 (6 bases). Germline V gene lookup returns CDR1 SGHTA and CDR2 FQGTGA. The length of the CDR3 is 13 residues. The V gene lost 5 bases and the J gene lost 8 bases, with 15 bases spanning the gap. The CDR3 loop reads CASSPTGSGGYTF. CDR3 nucleotides: TGTGCCAGCAGCCCAACAGGGTCTGGGGGCTACACCTTC.

This clonotype has ten or more counts. DNA of the CDR3: TGCGCCAGCAGCCCGACTGGGACGACCTACAATGAGCAGTTCTTC. Its translation: CASSPTGTTYNEQFF. The chain links TRBV5-1 to TRBJ2-1; possibly TRBD1 or TRBD2 for D (5 bases each). V was clipped by 4 bases and J by 2 bases, with 13 bases between them. Germline V lookup: CDR1 SGHRS, CDR2 YFSETQ. The CDR3 extends over 15 amino acids.

In its sample, this clonotype was seen many times. The gene calls are TRBV18 and TRBJ2-1, with no clear D. Trimming removed 0 bases at V and 10 bases at J, with 7 bases between. In germline, CDR1 is KGHSH, CDR2 LQKENI. The CDR3 is made up of 12 amino acids. The CDR3 protein is CASSPPTNEQFF. CDR3 coding DNA: TGTGCCAGCTCACCACCTACTAACGAGCAGTTCTTC.

Many counts were recorded for this clonotype. The J gene is TRBJ2-1, the V gene TRBV12-3 or TRBV12-4; unclear D gene. V gave up 4 bases and J gave up 0 bases, with 19 bases separating them. CDR3 length equals 18 residues. For the CDR3, the DNA is TGTGCCAGCAGTTCCCTAGGCGACTGGACCAGCTCCTACAATGAGCAGTTCTTC. Translation gives CASSSLGDWTSSYNEQFF.

This clonotype was seen a few times. The chain links TRBV9 to TRBJ2-1, with D hard to call. V was trimmed by 3 bases and J by 7 bases, leaving 11 bases between them. Germline CDR1 SGDLS, CDR2 YYNGEE. This CDR3 is 13 amino acids long. CDR3 protein: CASSGHLGNEQFF. The CDR3 DNA follows: TGTGCCAGCAGCGGCCATCTTGGGAATGAGCAGTTCTTC.

This clonotype showed up many times. The rearrangement joins TRBV7-9 to TRBJ2-2, with 10 bases aligning to TRBD1. V gave up 4 bases and J gave up 5 bases; unmatched junction bases: 7. Germline V gene lookup returns CDR1 SEHNR and CDR2 FQNEAQ (reference sequence). This CDR3 has 16 amino acids. CDR3 DNA sequence: TGTGCCAGCAGCTACATGACAGGGGGCGCGACCGGGGAGCTGTTTTTT. This encodes CASSYMTGGATGELFF. The full variable domain, its missing parts supplied by reference TRBV7-9 and TRBJ2-2, is DTGVSQNPRHKITKRGQNVTFRCDPISEHNRLYWYRQTLGQGPEFLTYFQNEAQLEKSRLLSDRFSAERPKGSFSTLEIQRTEQGDSAMYLCASSYMTGGATGELFFGEGSRLTVL.

Many counts were recorded for this clonotype. The chain links TRBV7-8 to TRBJ1-1; 7 nucleotides align to TRBD1. V shed 6 bases, J shed 0 bases, and the junction held 7 bases outside the gene matches. This CDR3 region has 15 residues. Germline CDR1 and CDR2: SGHVS and FQNEAQ. CDR3 protein: CASSWGQSMNTEAFF. DNA for the CDR3: TGTGCCAGCAGTTGGGGACAGTCCATGAACACTGAAGCTTTCTTT.

At least ten counts were recorded for this clonotype. V and J are TRBV7-9 and TRBJ2-1; weak D call: TRBD1 (6 bases). V was trimmed by 3 bases and J by 4 bases, leaving 10 bases between them. Per the germline V gene, CDR1 is SEHNR and CDR2 is FQNEAQ (reference sequence). This CDR3 contains 14 residues. The CDR3 protein is CASSFGTQYNEQFF. The CDR3 region has the DNA TGTGCCAGCAGCTTCGGGACACAGTACAATGAGCAGTTCTTC. The full variable domain, its missing parts supplied by reference TRBV7-9 and TRBJ2-1, is DTGVSQNPRHKITKRGQNVTFRCDPISEHNRLYWYRQTLGQGPEFLTYFQNEAQLEKSRLLSDRFSAERPKGSFSTLEIQRTEQGDSAMYLCASSFGTQYNEQFFGPGTRLTVL.

This clonotype was observed a few times. V and J are TRBV7-2 and TRBJ2-1, with D uncertain. Per germline, CDR1 SGHTA and CDR2 FQGNSA. The V gene lost 5 bases and the J gene lost 15 bases, with 17 bases spanning the gap. The CDR3 runs 12 residues. The CDR3 sequence is CASSRAPRSPFF. CDR3 DNA: TGTGCCAGCAGCCGCGCCCCCAGGTCCCCGTTCTTC.

This clonotype appeared many times. CDR3 nucleotides: TGCGCCAGCAGCTTTCCCCCGAACACTGAAGCTTTCTTT. This encodes CASSFPPNTEAFF. The gene calls are TRBV5-1 and TRBJ1-1, with unresolved D. Per germline, CDR1 SGHRS and CDR2 YFSETQ. V shed 2 bases and J shed 1 base, with 6 bases lying between them. The CDR3 runs to 13 residues.

In this sample, this clonotype turned up many times. The chain employs TRBV29-1 and TRBJ2-5; 9 bases are a match to TRBD1. V lost 2 bases, J lost 4 bases, and 5 bases stayed unmatched. Germline V gene sequence: CDR1 SQVTM, CDR2 ANQGSEA. The CDR3 contains 14 residues. CDR3 nucleotides: TGCAGCGTTGAACCGGGACAGGGTTCAGAGACCCAGTACTTC. It is translated as CSVEPGQGSETQYF.

In this sample, this clonotype turned up many times. This chain uses TRBV27 with TRBJ2-2; D gene uncertain. Between the trimmed V and J ends, which lost 5 bases and 3 bases, there was a span of 4 bases. Germline V CDR1 and CDR2: MNHEY, SMNVEV (reference sequence). The CDR3 is 12 residues long. This CDR3 reads CASSRHTGELFF. CDR3 in DNA: TGTGCCAGCAGTAGACACACCGGGGAGCTGTTTTTT.

The sample holds one count of this clonotype. A read error is possible here, since a much larger clone lies one base away. This sequence joins TRBV12-3 or TRBV12-4 and TRBJ2-1; 10 bases line up with TRBD2. The CDR3 has 15 amino acids. With 11 bases clipped from V and 8 bases from J, the junction kept 15 bases outside the gene matches. CDR3 loop: CALNIAGGKKDEQFF. The CDR3 bases are TGTGCCCTAAACATAGCGGGAGGAAAGAAGGATGAGCAGTTCTTC.

This clonotype came up many times. The chain links TRBV20-1 to TRBJ2-2; 8 nucleotides match TRBD2. Unmatched junction bases numbered 11, after V lost 0 bases and J lost 5 bases. This CDR3 is 17 amino acids long. In germline, CDR1 is DFQATT, CDR2 SNEGSKA (reference sequence). This CDR3 is CSARDSPGSGRTGELFF. CDR3 DNA: TGCAGTGCTAGAGATTCCCCAGGGAGCGGGAGAACCGGGGAGCTGTTTTTT.

This clonotype appeared many times. The chain combines TRBV12-3 or TRBV12-4 with TRBJ1-5, with D tentatively TRBD1 (5 bases). The CDR3 is made up of 15 amino acids. V was trimmed by 3 bases and J by 0 bases, leaving 9 bases between them. In DNA form, the CDR3 reads TGTGCCAGCAGTTTCGAGGACATTAGCAATCAGCCCCAGCATTTT. It is translated as CASSFEDISNQPQHF.

This clonotype was seen repeatedly, ten times or more. This chain connects TRBV5-5 to TRBJ2-5; 8 nucleotides line up with TRBD1. The length of the CDR3 is 16 residues. V lost 4 bases and J lost 2; bases outside the gene matches: 10. The germline V gene has CDR1 SGHKS and CDR2 YYEKEE (reference sequence). DNA for the CDR3: TGTGCCAGCAGCGCTGGGACAGGAACCCAACAAGAGACCCAGTACTTC. Residues: CASSAGTGTQQETQYF.

The chain combines TRBV7-9 with TRBJ2-1; D remains unclear. The V gene lost 1 base and the J gene lost 3 bases, with 7 bases spanning the gap. Germline V gives CDR1 SEHNR, CDR2 FQNEAQ (reference sequence). The CDR3 runs 14 residues. Here the CDR3 reads CASSLDVYYNEQFF. In DNA form, the CDR3 reads TGTGCCAGCAGCTTAGATGTCTACTACAATGAGCAGTTCTTC. Together with reference TRBV7-9 and TRBJ2-1, the CDR3 gives the full variable domain: DTGVSQNPRHKITKRGQNVTFRCDPISEHNRLYWYRQTLGQGPEFLTYFQNEAQLEKSRLLSDRFSAERPKGSFSTLEIQRTEQGDSAMYLCASSLDVYYNEQFFGPGTRLTVL.

This clonotype was seen ten or more times. The J gene is TRBJ1-1, the V gene TRBV5-1; TRBD1 might be the D (6 bases). CDR3 length equals 15 residues. V lost 0 bases, J lost 2 bases, and 11 bases lay in between. The germline gives CDR1 SGHRS, CDR2 YFSETQ. CDR3 DNA sequence: TGCGCCAGCAGCTTGGTAGGGGGATCTAACACTGAAGCTTTCTTT. It translates to CASSLVGGSNTEAFF. Looking up the rest from reference TRBV5-1 and TRBJ1-1 gives the full variable domain: KAGVTQTPRYLIKTRGQQVTLSCSPISGHRSVSWYQQTPGQGLQFLFEYFSETQRNKGNFPGRFSGRQFSNSRSEMNVSTLELGDSALYLCASSLVGGSNTEAFFGQGTRLTVV.

This clonotype was counted many times. The genes are TRBV7-2 and TRBJ1-5; no firm D call. The CDR3 consists of 16 residues. The germline V gene encodes CDR1 SGHTA and CDR2 FQGNSA. Trimming cost V 3 bases and J 6 bases, with 18 bases left between them. The CDR3 spells CASSFVAQNPGQPQHF. The CDR3 nucleotides read TGTGCCAGCAGCTTCGTCGCGCAGAACCCTGGTCAGCCCCAGCATTTT.

This clonotype occurred many times. The DNA for the CDR3 is TGCAGTGTTAGGGTGTACAATGAGCAGTTCTTC. This gives the protein CSVRVYNEQFF. This chain joins TRBV20-1 and TRBJ2-1, with D unresolved. The CDR3 contains 11 residues. Germline V gene sequence: CDR1 DFQATT, CDR2 SNEGSKA (reference sequence). Trimming pared 7 bases from V and 4 bases from J, leaving 8 bases between.

This clonotype was observed many times. V is TRBV7-8 and J is TRBJ2-2; D is tentatively TRBD1 or TRBD2 (5 bases each). With 1 base removed from V and 7 bases from J, the gap between germline ends came to 19 bases. This CDR3 contains 17 residues. CDR1 and CDR2 from the germline V gene are SGHVS and FQNEAQ. The CDR3 reads CASSLVPGTPRGGELFF. The CDR3 bases are TGTGCCAGCAGCTTAGTCCCCGGGACCCCCCGGGGCGGGGAGCTGTTTTTT. The entire variable domain, with the rest obtained from reference TRBV7-8 and TRBJ2-2, is as follows: GAGVSQSPRYKVAKRGQDVALRCDPISGHVSLFWYQQALGQGPEFLTYFQNEAQLDKSGLPSDRFFAERPEGSVSTLKIQRTQQEDSAVYLCASSLVPGTPRGGELFFGEGSRLTVL.

This clonotype was recorded at least ten times. V and J are TRBV5-1 and TRBJ2-3, with 9 bases identical to TRBD2. The length of the CDR3 is 14 residues. Germline V gene data show CDR1 as SGHRS and CDR2 as YFSETQ. V dropped 5 bases and J dropped 2; count of bases not matched to a gene: 3. CDR3 sequence reads: CASRVAGATDTQYF. The CDR3 DNA follows: TGCGCCAGCAGGGTAGCGGGGGCCACAGATACGCAGTATTTT.

V gene TRBV12-3 or TRBV12-4 combines with J gene TRBJ1-2; possible D gene TRBD1, 5 bases. The CDR3 has 10 residues. Trimming stripped 7 bases from V and 5 bases from J, with 5 bases between. CDR3 nucleotide sequence: TGTGCCAGCAAGGGGTATGGCTACACCTTC. This codes for CASKGYGYTF.

Only one count was recorded for this clonotype. CDR3 in amino acids: CSAIAAGSRDTQYF. In nucleotides, the CDR3 is TGCAGTGCTATCGCAGCGGGGAGCCGAGATACGCAGTATTTT. The genes are TRBV20-1 and TRBJ2-3; 7 nucleotides agree with TRBD2. The CDR3 runs 14 residues. CDR1 is DFQATT and CDR2 is SNEGSKA in the germline V gene (reference sequence). Unmatched junction bases numbered 9, after V lost 4 bases and J lost 5 bases.

Ten or more counts support this clonotype. The V and J genes are TRBV7-8 and TRBJ2-2; 7 positions agree with TRBD2. Germline V gives CDR1 SGHVS, CDR2 FQNEAQ. The trim removed 1 base at V and 4 bases at J, leaving 3 bases unmatched. CDR3 size: 15 residues. CDR3 bases: TGTGCCAGCAGCTTAGTAGGCGGGGGCACCGGGGAGCTGTTTTTT. The encoded protein is CASSLVGGGTGELFF.

This clonotype was counted at least ten times. The V call is TRBV11-3, the J call TRBJ2-1; possible D gene TRBD1, 5 bases. CDR3 length equals 15 residues. CDR1 and CDR2 from the germline V gene are SGHNT and YENEEA. The V and J ends lost 5 bases and 2 bases respectively, with 13 bases between them. Here the CDR3 DNA reads TGTGCCAGCAGCCCGGATATGGGGCCCTACAATGAGCAGTTCTTC. Its translation: CASSPDMGPYNEQFF.

This clonotype was counted ten times or more. The genes are TRBV5-1 and TRBJ1-2, with 8 positions matching TRBD1. With V trimmed by 4 bases and J by 7 bases, 9 bases remained unmatched. CDR3 length: 14 amino acids. Germline CDR1 SGHRS, CDR2 YFSETQ. DNA for the CDR3: TGCGCCAGCAGCCTAGGGACAGGATACATTGGCTACACCTTC. This codes for CASSLGTGYIGYTF.

This clonotype was seen at least ten times. The rearrangement links TRBV5-1 to TRBJ2-7; a possible D gene is TRBD1 (5 bases). The ends were cut back, 0 bases at V and 7 bases at J, with 11 bases in the middle. The CDR3 sequence is 13 residues long. Germline assignment: CDR1 SGHRS and CDR2 YFSETQ. This CDR3 reads CASSLADSKEQYF. The DNA of the CDR3 is TGCGCCAGCAGCTTGGCCGACAGTAAGGAGCAGTACTTC.